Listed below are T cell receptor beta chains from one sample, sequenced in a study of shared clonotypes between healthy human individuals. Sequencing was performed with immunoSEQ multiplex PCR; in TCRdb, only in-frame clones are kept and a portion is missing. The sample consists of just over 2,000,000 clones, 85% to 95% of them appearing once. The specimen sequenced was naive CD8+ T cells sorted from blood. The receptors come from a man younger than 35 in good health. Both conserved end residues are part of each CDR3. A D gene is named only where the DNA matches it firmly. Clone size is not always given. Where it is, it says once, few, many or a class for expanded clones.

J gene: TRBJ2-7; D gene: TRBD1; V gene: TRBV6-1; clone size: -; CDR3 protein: CASSVRTGGTYEQYF; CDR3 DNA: TGTGCCAGCAGTGTCAGGACAGGGGGAACCTACGAGCAGTACTTC
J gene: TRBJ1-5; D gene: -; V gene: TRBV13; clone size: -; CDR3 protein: CASSPGGVDQPQHF; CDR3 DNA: TGTGCCAGCAGCCCTGGCGGGGTAGATCAGCCCCAGCATTTT
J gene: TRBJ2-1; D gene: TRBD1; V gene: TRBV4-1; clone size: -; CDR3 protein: CASRTGGIDEQFF; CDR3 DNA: TGCGCCAGTAGGACAGGGGGCATCGATGAGCAGTTCTTC
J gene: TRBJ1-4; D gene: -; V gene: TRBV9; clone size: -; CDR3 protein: CASSVEGRENEKLFF; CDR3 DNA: TGTGCCAGCAGCGTAGAGGGCAGGGAAAATGAAAAACTGTTTTTT
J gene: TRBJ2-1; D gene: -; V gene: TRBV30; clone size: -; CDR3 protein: CAWSVGGFNEQFF; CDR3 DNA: TGTGCCTGGAGTGTAGGGGGGTTCAATGAGCAGTTCTTC
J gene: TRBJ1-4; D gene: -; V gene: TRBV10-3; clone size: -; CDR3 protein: CAISENDRPNEKLFF; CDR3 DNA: TGTGCCATCAGTGAGAACGACAGGCCCAATGAAAAACTGTTCTTT
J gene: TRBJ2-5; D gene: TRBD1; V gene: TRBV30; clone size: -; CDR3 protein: CAWSSDRGETQYF; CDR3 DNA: TGTGCCTGGAGCTCGGACAGGGGGGAGACCCAGTACTTC
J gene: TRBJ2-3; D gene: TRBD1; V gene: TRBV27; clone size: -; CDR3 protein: CASSQGTGAADTQYF; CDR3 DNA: TGTGCCAGCAGTCAGGGGACAGGGGCGGCAGATACGCAGTATTTT
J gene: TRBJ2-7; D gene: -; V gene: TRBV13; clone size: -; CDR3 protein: CASSTTGQSSYEQYF; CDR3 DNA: TGTGCCAGCAGCACCACGGGGCAGTCCTCCTACGAGCAGTACTTC
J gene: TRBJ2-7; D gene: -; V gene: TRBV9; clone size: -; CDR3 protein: CASSVGVGTYEQYF; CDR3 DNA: TGTGCCAGCAGCGTAGGTGTGGGAACCTACGAGCAGTACTTC
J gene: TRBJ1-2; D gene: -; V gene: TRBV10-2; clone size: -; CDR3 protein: CASSEVDRSYGYTF; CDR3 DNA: TGCGCCAGCAGTGAGGTGGACAGAAGCTATGGCTACACCTTC
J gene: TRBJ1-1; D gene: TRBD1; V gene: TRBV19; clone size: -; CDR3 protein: CASSIGTAQNTEAFF; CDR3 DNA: TGTGCCAGTAGTATCGGGACAGCCCAGAACACTGAAGCTTTCTTT
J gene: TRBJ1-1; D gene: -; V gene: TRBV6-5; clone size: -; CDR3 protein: CASSYWTEAFF; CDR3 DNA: TGTGCCAGCAGTTATTGGACTGAAGCTTTCTTT
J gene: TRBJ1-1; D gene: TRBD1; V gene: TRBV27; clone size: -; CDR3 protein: CASRGRDRGTPGTEAFF; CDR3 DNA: TGTGCCAGCAGGGGCCGGGACAGGGGGACTCCGGGCACTGAAGCTTTCTTT
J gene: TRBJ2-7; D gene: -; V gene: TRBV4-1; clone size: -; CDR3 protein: CASSQVTFGEPHYEQYF; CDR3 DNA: TGCGCCAGCAGCCAAGTTACTTTTGGGGAGCCCCACTACGAGCAGTACTTC
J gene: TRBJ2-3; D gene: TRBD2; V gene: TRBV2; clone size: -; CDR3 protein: CASSEDTSGGTDTQYF; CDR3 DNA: TGTGCCAGCAGTGAAGATACTAGCGGAGGCACAGATACGCAGTATTTT
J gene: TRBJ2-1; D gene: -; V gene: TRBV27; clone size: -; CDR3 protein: CASSHRDSNNEQFF; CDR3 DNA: TGTGCCAGCAGTCACCGGGACTCAAACAATGAGCAGTTCTTC
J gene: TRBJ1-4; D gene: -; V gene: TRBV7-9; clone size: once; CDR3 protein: CASSSQGEKLFF; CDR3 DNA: TGTGCCAGCAGCTCACAGGGCGAAAAACTGTTTTTT
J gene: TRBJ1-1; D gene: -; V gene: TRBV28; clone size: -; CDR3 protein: CASSLVGNTEAFF; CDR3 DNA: TGTGCCAGCAGTTTGGTTGGGAACACTGAAGCTTTCTTT
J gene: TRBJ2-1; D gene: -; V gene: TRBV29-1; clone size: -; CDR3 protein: CSVEITGTSYNEQFF; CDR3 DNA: TGCAGCGTAGAAATAACCGGGACTTCCTACAATGAGCAGTTCTTC
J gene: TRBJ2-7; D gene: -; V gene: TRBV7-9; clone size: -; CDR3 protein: CASSSILYEQYF; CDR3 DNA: TGTGCCAGCAGCTCCATTCTCTACGAGCAGTACTTC
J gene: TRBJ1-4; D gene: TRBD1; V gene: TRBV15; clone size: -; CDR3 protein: CATSRVQGASEKLFF; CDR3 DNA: TGTGCCACCAGCAGAGTACAGGGGGCTAGCGAAAAACTGTTTTTT
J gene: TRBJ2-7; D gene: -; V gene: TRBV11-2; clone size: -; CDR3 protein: CASSLEGGSVYEQYF; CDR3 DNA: TGTGCCAGCAGCTTAGAGGGCGGATCGGTTTACGAGCAGTACTTC
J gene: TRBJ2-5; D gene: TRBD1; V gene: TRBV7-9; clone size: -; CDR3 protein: CASSLAMSGGTQYF; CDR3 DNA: TGTGCCAGCAGCTTAGCAATGTCAGGGGGGACCCAGTACTTC
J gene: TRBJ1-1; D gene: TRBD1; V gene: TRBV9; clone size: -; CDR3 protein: CASSSQGADTEAFF; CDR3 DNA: TGTGCCAGCAGCAGCCAGGGGGCGGACACTGAAGCTTTCTTT
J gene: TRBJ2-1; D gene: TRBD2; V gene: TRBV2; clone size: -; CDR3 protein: CASMRTSIPPYNEQFF; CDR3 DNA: TGTGCCAGCATGAGGACTAGTATCCCCCCCTACAATGAGCAGTTCTTC
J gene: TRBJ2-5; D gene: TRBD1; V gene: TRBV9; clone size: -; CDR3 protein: CASSVVAGTGGGDGQETQYF; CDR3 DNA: TGTGCCAGCAGCGTAGTGGCAGGGACAGGGGGAGGTGATGGCCAAGAGACCCAGTACTTC
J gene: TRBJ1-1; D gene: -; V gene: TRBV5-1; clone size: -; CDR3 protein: CASSSLERLEAFF; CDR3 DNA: TGCGCCAGCAGCTCTCTCGAACGCCTTGAAGCTTTCTTT
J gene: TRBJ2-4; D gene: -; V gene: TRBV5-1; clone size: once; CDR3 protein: CASSSIPGDIQYF; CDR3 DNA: TGCGCCAGCAGCTCCATTCCCGGGGACATTCAGTACTTC
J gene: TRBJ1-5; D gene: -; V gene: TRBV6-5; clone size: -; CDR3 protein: CASSNTDSNQPQHF; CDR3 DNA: TGTGCCAGCAGTAACACAGATAGCAATCAGCCCCAGCATTTT
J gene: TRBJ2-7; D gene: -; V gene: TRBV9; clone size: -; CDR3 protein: CASSAQGNSYEQYF; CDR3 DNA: TGTGCCAGCAGCGCCCAGGGGAATAGCTACGAGCAGTACTTC
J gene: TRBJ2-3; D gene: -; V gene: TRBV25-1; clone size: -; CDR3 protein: CASRLSGSDTQYF; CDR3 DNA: TGTGCCAGCAGACTATCCGGGTCAGATACGCAGTATTTT
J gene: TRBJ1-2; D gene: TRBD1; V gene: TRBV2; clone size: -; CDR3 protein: CASSPDRGMSYGYTF; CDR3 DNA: TGTGCCAGCAGTCCGGACAGGGGCATGTCCTATGGCTACACCTTC
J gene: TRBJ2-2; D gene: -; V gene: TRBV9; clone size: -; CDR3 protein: CASSVGGGTRGTGELFF; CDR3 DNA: TGTGCCAGCAGCGTAGGAGGCGGGACTCGGGGGACCGGGGAGCTGTTTTTT
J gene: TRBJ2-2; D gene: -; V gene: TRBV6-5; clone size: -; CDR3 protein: CATTRETGPGELFF; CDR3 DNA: TGTGCCACCACTCGGGAGACAGGCCCCGGGGAGCTGTTTTTT
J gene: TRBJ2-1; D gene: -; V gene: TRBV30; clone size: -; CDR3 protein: CAWRASAGALYNEQFF; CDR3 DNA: TGTGCCTGGAGGGCCTCCGCGGGTGCTCTCTACAATGAGCAGTTCTTC
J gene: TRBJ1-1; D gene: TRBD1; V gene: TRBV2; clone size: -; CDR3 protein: CASSEGDRDTEAFF; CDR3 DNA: TGTGCCAGCAGTGAAGGGGACAGGGACACTGAAGCTTTCTTT
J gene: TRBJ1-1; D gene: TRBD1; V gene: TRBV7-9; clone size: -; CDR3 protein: CASSLGQWGTEAFF; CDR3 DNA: TGTGCCAGCAGCTTGGGACAGTGGGGCACTGAAGCTTTCTTT
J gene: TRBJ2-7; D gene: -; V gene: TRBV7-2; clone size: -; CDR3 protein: CASSLPPYEQYF; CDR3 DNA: TGTGCCAGCAGCTTACCACCGTACGAGCAGTACTTC
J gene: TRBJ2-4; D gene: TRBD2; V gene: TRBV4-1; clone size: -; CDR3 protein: CASSHKREVANIQYF; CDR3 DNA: TGCGCCAGCAGCCATAAGCGGGAGGTGGCAAACATTCAGTACTTC
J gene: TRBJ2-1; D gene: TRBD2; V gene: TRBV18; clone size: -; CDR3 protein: CASSPPGLAGGNEQFF; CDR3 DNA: TGTGCCAGCTCACCCCCCGGACTAGCGGGAGGTAATGAGCAGTTCTTC
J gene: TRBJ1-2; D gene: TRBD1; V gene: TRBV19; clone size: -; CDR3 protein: CASHTPGQGAYGYTF; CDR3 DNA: TGTGCCAGCCATACCCCCGGACAGGGGGCCTATGGCTACACCTTC
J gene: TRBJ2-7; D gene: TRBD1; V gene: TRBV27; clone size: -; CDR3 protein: CASSDRGYTYEQYF; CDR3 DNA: TGTGCCAGCAGTGACAGGGGGTATACCTACGAGCAGTACTTC
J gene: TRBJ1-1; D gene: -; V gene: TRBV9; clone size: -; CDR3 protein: CASSVEGRNTEAFF; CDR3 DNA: TGTGCCAGCAGCGTAGAGGGAAGGAACACTGAAGCTTTCTTT
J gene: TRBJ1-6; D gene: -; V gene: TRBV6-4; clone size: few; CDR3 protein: CASSEVQGNSPLHF; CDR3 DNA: TGTGCCAGCAGTGAAGTACAGGGAAATTCACCCCTCCACTTT
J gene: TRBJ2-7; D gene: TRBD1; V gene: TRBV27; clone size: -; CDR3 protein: CASSGPGQGQYF; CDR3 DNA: TGTGCCAGCAGTGGCCCGGGACAGGGGCAGTACTTC
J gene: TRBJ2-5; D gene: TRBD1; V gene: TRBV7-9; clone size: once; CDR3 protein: CASSASGTGGGQETQYF; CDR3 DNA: TGTGCCAGCAGCGCGTCCGGGACAGGAGGGGGCCAAGAGACCCAGTACTTC
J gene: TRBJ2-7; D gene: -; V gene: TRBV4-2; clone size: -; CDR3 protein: CASSQVQGGYEQYF; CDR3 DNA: TGTGCCAGCAGCCAAGTACAGGGAGGATACGAGCAGTACTTC
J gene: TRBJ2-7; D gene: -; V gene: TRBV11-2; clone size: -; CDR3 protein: CASSPDGTSYEQYF; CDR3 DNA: TGTGCCAGCAGCCCAGACGGGACCTCCTACGAGCAGTACTTC
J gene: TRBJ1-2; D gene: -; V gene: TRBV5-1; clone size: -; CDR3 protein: CASSLEADPLYGYTF; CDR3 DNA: TGCGCCAGCAGCTTGGAGGCAGATCCCCTCTATGGCTACACCTTC
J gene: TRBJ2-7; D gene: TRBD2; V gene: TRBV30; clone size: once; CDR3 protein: CAWSVPASGIFYEQYF; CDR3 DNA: TGTGCCTGGAGTGTGCCGGCTAGCGGGATTTTCTACGAGCAGTACTTC
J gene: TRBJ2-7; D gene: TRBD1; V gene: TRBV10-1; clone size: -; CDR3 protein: CASSKTGTGLYEQYF; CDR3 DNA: TGCGCCAGCAGTAAGACCGGGACAGGACTCTACGAGCAGTACTTC
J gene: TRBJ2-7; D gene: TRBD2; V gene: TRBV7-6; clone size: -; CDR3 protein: CASSLWSGNYEQYF; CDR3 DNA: TGTGCCAGCAGCTTATGGAGCGGGAATTACGAGCAGTACTTC
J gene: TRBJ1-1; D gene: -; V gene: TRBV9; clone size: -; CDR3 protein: CASSASWGGTEAFF; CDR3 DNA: TGTGCCAGCAGCGCTTCATGGGGTGGGACTGAAGCTTTCTTT
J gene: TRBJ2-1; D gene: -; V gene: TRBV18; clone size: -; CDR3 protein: CASSPNSNNEQFF; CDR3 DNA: TGTGCCAGCTCACCCAACAGCAACAATGAGCAGTTCTTC
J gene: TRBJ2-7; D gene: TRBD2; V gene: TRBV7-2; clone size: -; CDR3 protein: CASSPRTSGYYEQYF; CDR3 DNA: TGTGCCAGCAGCCCACGGACTAGCGGATATTACGAGCAGTACTTC
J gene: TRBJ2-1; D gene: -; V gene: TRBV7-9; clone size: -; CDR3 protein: CASSSSLAGNSYNEQFF; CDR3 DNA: TGTGCCAGCAGCTCCTCGTTGGCGGGAAACTCCTACAATGAGCAGTTCTTC
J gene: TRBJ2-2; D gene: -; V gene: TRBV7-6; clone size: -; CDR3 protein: CASSLADRGGATGELFF; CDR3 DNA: TGTGCCAGCAGCTTAGCCGATAGGGGAGGTGCGACCGGGGAGCTGTTTTTT